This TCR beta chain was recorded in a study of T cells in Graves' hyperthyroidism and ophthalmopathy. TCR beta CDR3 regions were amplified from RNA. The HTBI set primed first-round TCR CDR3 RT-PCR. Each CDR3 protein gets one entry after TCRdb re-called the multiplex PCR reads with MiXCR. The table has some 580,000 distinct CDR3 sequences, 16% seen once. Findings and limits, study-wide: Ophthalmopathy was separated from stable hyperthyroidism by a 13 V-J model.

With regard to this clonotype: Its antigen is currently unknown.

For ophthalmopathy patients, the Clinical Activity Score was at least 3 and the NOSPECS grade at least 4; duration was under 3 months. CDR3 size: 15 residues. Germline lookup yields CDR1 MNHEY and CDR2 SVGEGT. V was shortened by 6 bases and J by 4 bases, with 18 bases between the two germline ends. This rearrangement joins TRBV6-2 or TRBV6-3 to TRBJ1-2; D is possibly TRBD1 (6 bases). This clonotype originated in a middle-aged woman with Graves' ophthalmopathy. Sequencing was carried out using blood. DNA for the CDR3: TGTGCCAGCAGGTTATGGACAGCCGGGCCCTATGGCTACACCTTC. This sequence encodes CASRLWTAGPYGYTF.